The rows below give T cell receptor beta chains drawn from one sample of a study of spatial heterogeneity in lung cancer. TCRdb fed the 5' RACE reads into MiXCR, producing one record per CDR3 protein. The table includes 6,900 or so distinct CDR3 sequences, approximately 12% detected once. Sequenced here: lung tumor tissue, sampled at surgery. The receptors originated from a male donor with early-stage non-small cell lung cancer. The CDR3 runs from the conserved cysteine through the conserved F or W. A D gene is named only where the DNA matches it firmly. Size is stated for part of the rows, as once, few or many counts, or as a class when the clone is expanded.

D gene: TRBD2
V gene: TRBV27
clone size: many
J gene: TRBJ2-1
CDR3 DNA: TGTGCCAGCAGTTCTAGCGGGAGGTTGACGGGAATGCCGTTCTTC
CDR3 protein: CASSSSGRLTGMPFF

D gene: NA
V gene: TRBV29-1
clone size: few
J gene: TRBJ2-5
CDR3 DNA: TGCAGCGTTGAAGAGTTAGAAGAGACCCAGTACTTC
CDR3 protein: CSVEELEETQYF

D gene: TRBD1
V gene: TRBV20-1
clone size: many
J gene: TRBJ2-3
CDR3 DNA: TGCAGTGCCCAGGGACAGGGGCTGTCGGATACGCAGTATTTT
CDR3 protein: CSAQGQGLSDTQYF

D gene: NA
V gene: TRBV12-3/TRBV12-4
clone size: medium-sized
J gene: TRBJ2-1
CDR3 DNA: TGTGCCAGCAGTTTGCCCTCATATGAGGTTATCTTC
CDR3 protein: CASSLPSYEVIF

D gene: NA
V gene: TRBV10-3
clone size: many
J gene: TRBJ1-1
CDR3 DNA: TGTGCCATCAGTCGAGGGTTAAACACTGAAGCTTTCTTT
CDR3 protein: CAISRGLNTEAFF

D gene: NA
V gene: TRBV27
clone size: NA
J gene: TRBJ1-1
CDR3 DNA: TGTGCCAGCAGTTTTGGGGGGAACACTGAAGCTTTCTTT
CDR3 protein: CASSFGGNTEAFF

D gene: NA
V gene: TRBV6-1
clone size: many
J gene: TRBJ1-5
CDR3 DNA: TGTGCCAGCAGTGAACGGGTCAATCAGCCCCAGCATTTT
CDR3 protein: CASSERVNQPQHF

D gene: TRBD2
V gene: TRBV12-3/TRBV12-4
clone size: NA
J gene: TRBJ2-3
CDR3 DNA: TGTGCCAGCAGTGTGACTAGCCCAACAGATACGCAGTATTTT
CDR3 protein: CASSVTSPTDTQYF

D gene: TRBD2
V gene: TRBV18
clone size: medium-sized
J gene: TRBJ2-5
CDR3 DNA: TGTGCCAGCTCACCACCGACTAGCGGGAGACGAGAGACCCAGTACTTC
CDR3 protein: CASSPPTSGRRETQYF

D gene: NA
V gene: TRBV18
clone size: NA
J gene: TRBJ2-1
CDR3 DNA: TGTGCCAGCTCACCCCGGGACTTCGGTGAGCAGTTCTTC
CDR3 protein: CASSPRDFGEQFF

D gene: TRBD1
V gene: TRBV6-5
clone size: NA
J gene: TRBJ2-6
CDR3 DNA: TGTGCCAGCAGTTACCTGTCCCGGGACAGGGTCAGGGCCAACGTCCTGACTTTC
CDR3 protein: CASSYLSRDRVRANVLTF

D gene: NA
V gene: TRBV10-2
clone size: NA
J gene: TRBJ1-1
CDR3 DNA: TGCGCCAGCAGGATAGATCTGAACACTGAAGCTTTCTTT
CDR3 protein: CASRIDLNTEAFF

D gene: NA
V gene: TRBV2
clone size: NA
J gene: TRBJ2-5
CDR3 DNA: TGTGCCAGCAGTGAAACGGAGACCCAGTACTTC
CDR3 protein: CASSETETQYF

D gene: NA
V gene: TRBV7-9
clone size: many
J gene: TRBJ1-2
CDR3 DNA: TGTGCCAGCAGCTTAGACGTTTATGGCTACACCTTC
CDR3 protein: CASSLDVYGYTF

D gene: TRBD2
V gene: TRBV11-1
clone size: medium-sized
J gene: TRBJ2-7
CDR3 DNA: TGTGCCAGCAGCTGGACTAGCGGGAGGTACGAGCAGTACTTC
CDR3 protein: CASSWTSGRYEQYF

D gene: TRBD2
V gene: TRBV7-8
clone size: medium-sized
J gene: TRBJ2-3
CDR3 DNA: TGTGCCAGCAGCTTATCGGGGGAGGGAGATACGCAGTATTTT
CDR3 protein: CASSLSGEGDTQYF

D gene: NA
V gene: TRBV6-6
clone size: many
J gene: TRBJ1-1
CDR3 DNA: TGTGCCAGCAGCCTCAGGCCCCCGAACACTGAAGCTTTCTTT
CDR3 protein: CASSLRPPNTEAFF

D gene: NA
V gene: TRBV29-1
clone size: many
J gene: TRBJ1-2
CDR3 DNA: TGCAGCGTTACGGACAGCCACTATGGCTACACCTTC
CDR3 protein: CSVTDSHYGYTF

D gene: NA
V gene: TRBV5-1
clone size: NA
J gene: TRBJ2-3
CDR3 DNA: TGCGCCAGCAGCTTGCAACTAGCTTCAGATACGCAGTATTTT
CDR3 protein: CASSLQLASDTQYF

D gene: TRBD1
V gene: TRBV6-5
clone size: NA
J gene: TRBJ2-5
CDR3 DNA: TGTGCCAGCAGTTACTCGACCGGGACAGGGCAAGAGACCCAGTACTTC
CDR3 protein: CASSYSTGTGQETQYF

D gene: NA
V gene: TRBV29-1
clone size: medium-sized
J gene: TRBJ2-1
CDR3 DNA: TGCAGCGTGACCCCAGGGCAGGCTTTTGCCAATGAGCAGTTCTTC
CDR3 protein: CSVTPGQAFANEQFF

D gene: NA
V gene: TRBV3-1
clone size: medium-sized
J gene: TRBJ2-6
CDR3 DNA: TGTGCCAGCAGCCCTCGCGGGGCCAACGTCCTGACTTTC
CDR3 protein: CASSPRGANVLTF

D gene: NA
V gene: TRBV20-1
clone size: large
J gene: TRBJ2-7
CDR3 DNA: TGCAGTGCTAGGGGCTGGGCCATCTCCGAGCAGTACTTC
CDR3 protein: CSARGWAISEQYF

D gene: NA
V gene: TRBV12-3/TRBV12-4
clone size: NA
J gene: TRBJ1-2
CDR3 DNA: TGTGCCAGCAGTTTTGGGGGGAGAGGTTATGGCTACACCTTC
CDR3 protein: CASSFGGRGYGYTF

D gene: TRBD1
V gene: TRBV6-5
clone size: medium-sized
J gene: TRBJ2-2
CDR3 DNA: TGTGCCAGCAGGCGGGACAGGGACACCGGGGAGCTGTTTTTT
CDR3 protein: CASRRDRDTGELFF

D gene: TRBD1
V gene: TRBV20-1
clone size: medium-sized
J gene: TRBJ1-1
CDR3 DNA: TGCAGTGCCCCTGGACAGGTCCTCACTGAAGCTTTCTTT
CDR3 protein: CSAPGQVLTEAFF

D gene: TRBD2
V gene: TRBV20-1
clone size: many
J gene: TRBJ2-1
CDR3 DNA: TGCAGTGCTAGCTCCTCCGGGACTAGCGGGAGATCAGGGTACAATGAGCAGTTCTTC
CDR3 protein: CSASSSGTSGRSGYNEQFF

D gene: NA
V gene: TRBV9
clone size: many
J gene: TRBJ2-2
CDR3 DNA: TGTGCCAGCAGCGTAGGCTCAGGGTCCGGGGAGCTGTTTTTT
CDR3 protein: CASSVGSGSGELFF

D gene: TRBD2
V gene: TRBV20-1
clone size: medium-sized
J gene: TRBJ2-7
CDR3 DNA: TGCAGTGCTTCGACTAGCGGGAGATTTTACGAGCAGTACTTC
CDR3 protein: CSASTSGRFYEQYF

D gene: TRBD1
V gene: TRBV27
clone size: many
J gene: TRBJ1-2
CDR3 DNA: TGTGCCAGCAGTGAGACAGGGACAAACATCTATGGCTACACCTTC
CDR3 protein: CASSETGTNIYGYTF

D gene: NA
V gene: TRBV20-1
clone size: many
J gene: TRBJ2-7
CDR3 DNA: TGCAGTGCGGTACGGGACGGTCGCTACGAGCAGTACTTC
CDR3 protein: CSAVRDGRYEQYF

D gene: NA
V gene: TRBV28
clone size: few
J gene: TRBJ2-6
CDR3 DNA: TGTGCCAGCAGTTCTGGAAGAGGTCGCTCTGGGGCCAACGTCCTGACTTTC
CDR3 protein: CASSSGRGRSGANVLTF

D gene: NA
V gene: TRBV29-1
clone size: medium-sized
J gene: TRBJ2-1
CDR3 DNA: TGCAGCGGTGGGAACAGAGGGGTCAATGAGCATTTCTTC
CDR3 protein: CSGGNRGVNEHFF

D gene: TRBD1
V gene: TRBV5-1
clone size: many
J gene: TRBJ2-2
CDR3 DNA: TGCGCCAGCAGCTCCGGGACAGGGGAAACCGGGGAGCTGTTTTTT
CDR3 protein: CASSSGTGETGELFF

D gene: NA
V gene: TRBV25-1
clone size: many
J gene: TRBJ2-3
CDR3 DNA: TGTGCCAGCAGTGAAGGGGCACCGCTATTCACAGATACGCAGTATTTT
CDR3 protein: CASSEGAPLFTDTQYF

D gene: TRBD2
V gene: TRBV6-1
clone size: many
J gene: TRBJ2-1
CDR3 DNA: TGTGCCAGCACCGGGACTAGCGGGAAAAATGAGCAGTTCTTC
CDR3 protein: CASTGTSGKNEQFF

D gene: TRBD1
V gene: TRBV5-5
clone size: many
J gene: TRBJ1-6
CDR3 DNA: TGTGCCAGCAGCCCGTGGCAGGGGGCGGATTCACCCCTCCACTTT
CDR3 protein: CASSPWQGADSPLHF

D gene: NA
V gene: TRBV20-1
clone size: many
J gene: TRBJ1-1
CDR3 DNA: TGCAGTGCGATACAGCCGGGGGGCACTGAAGCTTTCTTT
CDR3 protein: CSAIQPGGTEAFF

D gene: TRBD2
V gene: TRBV20-1
clone size: medium-sized
J gene: TRBJ2-1
CDR3 DNA: TGCAGTGCTAGAGATGTAACTAGCGGGGCGGGGGTGCAGTTCTTC
CDR3 protein: CSARDVTSGAGVQFF

D gene: TRBD2
V gene: TRBV14
clone size: many
J gene: TRBJ2-1
CDR3 DNA: TGTGCCAGCAGCCAAGCCGGACTAGCGGGACCCTACAATGAGCAGTTCTTC
CDR3 protein: CASSQAGLAGPYNEQFF

D gene: TRBD2
V gene: TRBV7-6
clone size: medium-sized
J gene: TRBJ2-1
CDR3 DNA: TGTGCCAGCAGTTCAACATTCAGCGGGGGGAGCTCCTACAATGAGCAGTTCTTC
CDR3 protein: CASSSTFSGGSSYNEQFF

D gene: TRBD1
V gene: TRBV2
clone size: many
J gene: TRBJ2-7
CDR3 DNA: TGTGCCAGCAGTGAGTCCAACGTAGGGGACAGGGGCTCCTACGAGCAGTACTTC
CDR3 protein: CASSESNVGDRGSYEQYF

D gene: NA
V gene: TRBV12-3/TRBV12-4
clone size: many
J gene: TRBJ1-1
CDR3 DNA: TGTGCCAGCAGCCAGTCCTACTACATGAACACTGAAGCTTTCTTT
CDR3 protein: CASSQSYYMNTEAFF

D gene: NA
V gene: TRBV9
clone size: NA
J gene: TRBJ2-2
CDR3 DNA: TGTGCCAGCAGCTTGGATGGAGCCGGGGAGCTGTTTTTT
CDR3 protein: CASSLDGAGELFF

D gene: TRBD1
V gene: TRBV30
clone size: many
J gene: TRBJ2-2
CDR3 DNA: TGTGCCTGGGACAGGGGGAACACCGGGGAGCTGTTTTTT
CDR3 protein: CAWDRGNTGELFF

D gene: NA
V gene: TRBV4-1
clone size: NA
J gene: TRBJ2-3
CDR3 DNA: TGCGCCAGCAACCGAGAAGCCGACCACACAGATACGCAGTATTTT
CDR3 protein: CASNREADHTDTQYF

D gene: TRBD2
V gene: TRBV5-4
clone size: medium-sized
J gene: TRBJ2-3
CDR3 DNA: TGTGCCAGCAGAGGGACTAGCGGCACCTCTAGCACAGATACGCAGTATTTT
CDR3 protein: CASRGTSGTSSTDTQYF

D gene: TRBD1
V gene: TRBV20-1
clone size: few
J gene: TRBJ2-1
CDR3 DNA: TGCAGTGCTAGAAGGGACAGGGTTTCCGATGAGCAGTTCTTC
CDR3 protein: CSARRDRVSDEQFF

D gene: NA
V gene: TRBV3-1
clone size: many
J gene: TRBJ2-2
CDR3 DNA: TGTGCCAGCAGCCAAGACTATCAGAACACCGGGGAGCTGTTTTTT
CDR3 protein: CASSQDYQNTGELFF

D gene: TRBD2
V gene: TRBV14
clone size: medium-sized
J gene: TRBJ2-1
CDR3 DNA: TGTGCCAGCAGCCCCCAGGGGAGGGCTAGCGGGCGGAATGAGCAGTTCTTC
CDR3 protein: CASSPQGRASGRNEQFF

D gene: NA
V gene: TRBV7-9
clone size: many
J gene: TRBJ1-4
CDR3 DNA: TGTGCCAGCAGCCAAGGACAGACGAATGAAAAACTGTTTTTT
CDR3 protein: CASSQGQTNEKLFF

D gene: NA
V gene: TRBV30
clone size: many
J gene: TRBJ2-6
CDR3 DNA: TGTGCCGGGGATCAGGGCTTTGGGGCCAACGTCCTGACTTTC
CDR3 protein: CAGDQGFGANVLTF

D gene: TRBD1
V gene: TRBV6-6
clone size: medium-sized
J gene: TRBJ1-1
CDR3 DNA: TGTGCCAGCAGTTACGGCTTTAGGGGGCCTCACGGGGCTTTCTTT
CDR3 protein: CASSYGFRGPHGAFF

D gene: NA
V gene: TRBV3-1
clone size: NA
J gene: TRBJ2-1
CDR3 DNA: TGTGCCAGCGCCCCCCGAGGGAATGAGCAGTTCTTC
CDR3 protein: CASAPRGNEQFF

D gene: TRBD1
V gene: TRBV12-3/TRBV12-4
clone size: few
J gene: TRBJ2-5
CDR3 DNA: TGTGCCAGCAGTTTGCTCTTTCGACAGGGGCCCCCGACCCAGTACTTC
CDR3 protein: CASSLLFRQGPPTQYF